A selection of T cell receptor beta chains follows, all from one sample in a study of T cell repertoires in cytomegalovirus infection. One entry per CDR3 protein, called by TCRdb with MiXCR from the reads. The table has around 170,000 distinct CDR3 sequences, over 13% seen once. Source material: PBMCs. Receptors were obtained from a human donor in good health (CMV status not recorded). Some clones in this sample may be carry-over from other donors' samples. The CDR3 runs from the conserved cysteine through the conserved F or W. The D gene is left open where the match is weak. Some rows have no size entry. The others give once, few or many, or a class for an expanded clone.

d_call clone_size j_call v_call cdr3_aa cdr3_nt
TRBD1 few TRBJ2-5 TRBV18 CASSPPDRFQETQYF TGTGCCAGCTCACCGCCGGACAGGTTCCAAGAGACCCAGTACTTC
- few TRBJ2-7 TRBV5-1 CASSFGSLGTYEQYF TGCGCCAGCAGCTTTGGGTCACTGGGAACCTACGAGCAGTACTTC
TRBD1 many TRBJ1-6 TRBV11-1 CASSPRQGVGDSPLHF TGTGCCAGCAGCCCCCGACAGGGGGTCGGGGATTCACCCCTCCACTTT
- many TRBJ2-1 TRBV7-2 CASRSARVESYNEQFF TGTGCCAGCAGATCAGCTAGGGTAGAATCCTACAATGAGCAGTTCTTC
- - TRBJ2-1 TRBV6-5 CASSPEVGTFYNEQFF TGTGCCAGCAGTCCAGAGGTTGGAACATTCTACAATGAGCAGTTCTTC
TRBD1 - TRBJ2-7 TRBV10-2 CASSESGQGSYEQYF TGCGCCAGCAGTGAGTCAGGACAGGGCTCCTACGAGCAGTACTTC
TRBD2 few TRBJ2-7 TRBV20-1 CSAKLAGLYEQYF TGCAGTGCTAAACTAGCGGGACTCTACGAGCAGTACTTC
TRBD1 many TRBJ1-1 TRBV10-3 CATQLGQGGTEAFF TGTGCCACCCAACTAGGACAGGGAGGGACTGAAGCTTTCTTT
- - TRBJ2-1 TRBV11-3 CASSLMRDNEQFF TGTGCCAGCAGCTTAATGAGGGACAATGAGCAGTTCTTC
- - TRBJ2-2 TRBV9 CASSATKGQNTGELFF TGTGCCAGCAGCGCGACCAAGGGACAGAACACCGGGGAGCTGTTTTTT
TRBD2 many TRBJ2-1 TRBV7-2 CASSIGVMASGRGALRNEQFF TGTGCCAGCAGCATAGGGGTAATGGCTAGCGGGAGAGGGGCGTTACGCAATGAGCAGTTCTTC
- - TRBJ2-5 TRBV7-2 CASSMGGEGPQYF TGTGCCAGCAGCATGGGAGGAGAGGGACCCCAGTACTTC
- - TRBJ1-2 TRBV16 CASSQFGGRGYTF TGTGCCAGCAGCCAATTTGGGGGTCGTGGCTACACCTTC
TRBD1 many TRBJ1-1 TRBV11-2 CASDPQGGWNTEAFF TGTGCCAGCGACCCTCAAGGGGGCTGGAACACTGAAGCTTTCTTT
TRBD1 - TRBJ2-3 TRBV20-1 CSASFRDRAADTQYF TGCAGTGCGAGCTTCCGGGACAGGGCGGCAGATACGCAGTATTTT
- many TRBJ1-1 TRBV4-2 CASSQVQGEAFF TGTGCCAGCAGCCAAGTGCAGGGTGAAGCTTTCTTT
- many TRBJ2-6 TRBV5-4 CASTPGGAQGGANVLTF TGTGCCAGCACCCCTGGGGGGGCGCAGGGTGGGGCCAACGTCCTGACTTTC
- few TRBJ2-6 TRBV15 CATSRDGYSGANVLTF TGTGCCACCAGCAGAGATGGCTATTCTGGGGCCAACGTCCTGACTTTC
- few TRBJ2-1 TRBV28 CASGRSEQFF TGTGCCAGCGGGCGATCAGAGCAGTTCTTC
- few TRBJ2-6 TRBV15 CATSRMGVEAPGANVLTF TGTGCCACCAGCAGAATGGGGGTCGAAGCGCCTGGGGCCAACGTCCTGACTTTC
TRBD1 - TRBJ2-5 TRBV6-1 CASSEEAGGRETQYF TGTGCCAGCAGTGAAGAGGCAGGGGGCAGGGAGACCCAGTACTTC
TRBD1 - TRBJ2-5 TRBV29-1 CSVWTGGGETQYF TGCAGCGTTTGGACAGGGGGCGGCGAGACCCAGTACTTC
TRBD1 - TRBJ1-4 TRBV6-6 CASSGPGQGGTNEKLFF TGTGCCAGCAGTGGGCCGGGACAGGGGGGGACTAATGAAAAACTGTTTTTT
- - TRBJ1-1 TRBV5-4 CASSLAPQPGHTEAFF TGTGCCAGCAGCTTGGCCCCTCAGCCGGGACACACTGAAGCTTTCTTT
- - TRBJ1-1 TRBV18 CASSKKENTEAFF TGTGCCAGCTCCAAGAAGGAGAACACTGAAGCTTTCTTT
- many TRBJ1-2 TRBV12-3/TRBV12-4 CASSIFGRQQGYTF TGTGCCAGCAGTATCTTCGGCCGCCAACAAGGCTACACCTTC
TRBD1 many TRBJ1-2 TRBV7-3 CASSAGTGVRGYTF TGTGCCAGCAGCGCCGGGACAGGGGTTCGTGGCTACACCTTC
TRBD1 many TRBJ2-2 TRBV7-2 CASSSKSTGGTGELFF TGTGCCAGCAGCTCAAAGTCGACAGGGGGAACCGGGGAGCTGTTTTTT
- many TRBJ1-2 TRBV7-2 CASSLAGGGGYTF TGTGCCAGCAGCTTAGCGGGTGGCGGTGGCTACACCTTC
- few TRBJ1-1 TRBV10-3 CAIRGVRSRSGNTEAFF TGTGCCATCAGGGGAGTGCGTTCGAGGTCCGGGAACACTGAAGCTTTCTTT
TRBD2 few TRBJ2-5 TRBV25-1 CASSDSGLAGRTQYF TGTGCCAGCAGTGATTCCGGACTAGCGGGCCGGACCCAGTACTTC
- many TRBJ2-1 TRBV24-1 CATSDSYAGTDNEQFF TGTGCCACCAGTGATTCGTACGCCGGGACTGACAATGAGCAGTTCTTC
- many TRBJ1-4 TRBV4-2 CASSKEFDILNEKLFF TGTGCCAGCAGCAAGGAATTCGACATATTAAATGAAAAACTGTTTTTT
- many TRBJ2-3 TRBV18 CASSPPTTDTQYF TGTGCCAGCTCACCGCCTACGACAGATACGCAGTATTTT
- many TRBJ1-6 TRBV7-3 CASSKAYNSPLHF TGTGCCAGCAGTAAGGCGTATAATTCACCCCTCCACTTT
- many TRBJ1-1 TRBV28 CASGGAFF TGTGCCAGCGGGGGAGCTTTCTTT
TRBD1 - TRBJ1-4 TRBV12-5 CASARDRAIEKLFF TGTGCTAGTGCCCGGGACAGAGCGATTGAAAAACTGTTTTTT
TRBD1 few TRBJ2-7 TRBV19 CASSPVTGVGYEQYF TGTGCCAGTAGTCCGGTAACAGGGGTGGGCTACGAGCAGTACTTC
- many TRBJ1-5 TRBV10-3 CAIRDGDSNQPQHF TGTGCCATCAGGGACGGTGATAGCAATCAGCCCCAGCATTTT
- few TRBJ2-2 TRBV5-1 CASSFSGTGNTGELFF TGCGCCAGCAGCTTTTCTGGTACAGGGAACACCGGGGAGCTGTTTTTT
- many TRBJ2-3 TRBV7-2 CASSVLSTISTDTQYF TGTGCCAGCAGCGTACTCTCCACAATATCCACAGATACGCAGTATTTT
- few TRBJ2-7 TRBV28 CVSSPDSRTYEQYF TGTGTCTCTTCCCCCGACTCTAGAACTTACGAGCAGTACTTC
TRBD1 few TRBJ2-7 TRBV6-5 CASSISQRDRPYEQYF TGTGCCAGCAGCATTTCTCAGAGGGACAGACCCTACGAGCAGTACTTC
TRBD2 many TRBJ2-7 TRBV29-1 CSTLLAGDGEQYF TGCAGCACCCTACTAGCGGGCGACGGCGAGCAGTACTTC
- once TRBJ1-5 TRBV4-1 CASSQDPQGNQPQHF TGCGCCAGCAGCCAAGACCCTCAGGGGAATCAGCCCCAGCATTTT
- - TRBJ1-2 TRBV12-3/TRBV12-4 CASSFREGSNYGYTF TGTGCCAGCAGTTTCCGAGAAGGGTCTAACTATGGCTACACCTTC
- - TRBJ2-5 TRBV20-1 CSARDRAQYF TGCAGTGCTAGAGATAGGGCCCAGTACTTC
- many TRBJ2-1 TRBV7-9 CASSLGARSEQFF TGTGCCAGCAGCTTAGGGGCTAGGAGTGAGCAGTTCTTC
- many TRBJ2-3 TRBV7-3 CASSSGSVGTDTQYF TGTGCCAGCAGCTCAGGCTCAGTGGGCACAGATACGCAGTATTTT
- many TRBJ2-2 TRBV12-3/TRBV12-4 CASSSGELFF TGTGCCAGCAGCTCCGGGGAGCTGTTTTTT
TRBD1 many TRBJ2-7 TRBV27 CASSPRDRTYEQYF TGTGCCAGCAGTCCTCGGGACAGGACCTACGAGCAGTACTTC
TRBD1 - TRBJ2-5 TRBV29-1 CSVAVGTVGKETQYF TGCAGCGTCGCCGTAGGGACAGTGGGGAAAGAGACCCAGTACTTC
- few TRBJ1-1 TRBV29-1 CSVVGRTEAFF TGCAGCGTTGTGGGGAGAACTGAAGCTTTCTTT
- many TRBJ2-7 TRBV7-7 CASSLDAGSEQYF TGTGCCAGCAGCTTAGATGCAGGGAGCGAGCAGTACTTC